The rows below give T cell receptor beta chains drawn from one sample of a study of identical twins. MiXCR, run by TCRdb on the 5' RACE reads, gives a single entry per CDR3 protein. The sample yields about 700,000 distinct CDR3 sequences, 8.5% to 9.5% seen once. This sample also belongs to another study, concerning yellow fever vaccine responses in identical twins.

The specimen sequenced was PBMCs. The receptors derive from a woman aged 18 to 35 in good health. CDR3s include the opening cysteine and the closing phenylalanine or tryptophan. D genes are given only for firm matches. Where a row states a size, it is once, few, many or the class of an expanded clone; other rows omit it.

CDR3 protein	CDR3 DNA	J gene	V gene	D gene	clone size
CSATSGDGTDTQYF	TGCAGTGCGACTAGCGGAGACGGCACAGATACGCAGTATTTT	TRBJ2-3	TRBV20-1	TRBD2	few
CSARAGYGSPLHF	TGCAGTGCTAGAGCAGGGTACGGGTCACCCCTCCACTTT	TRBJ1-6	TRBV20-1	NA	few
CSVGGGHYNEQFF	TGCAGCGTTGGCGGCGGGCACTACAATGAGCAGTTCTTC	TRBJ2-1	TRBV29-1	NA	few
CASSYPLLGNEQFF	TGTGCCAGCAGCTACCCCCTTCTTGGAAATGAGCAGTTCTTC	TRBJ2-1	TRBV7-2	NA	few
CASSQTPMVAGELFF	TGTGCCAGCAGCCAGACCCCAATGGTGGCCGGGGAGCTGTTTTTT	TRBJ2-2	TRBV3-1	NA	NA
CASSLKAGTGELFF	TGTGCCAGCAGCTTGAAAGCAGGGACCGGGGAGCTGTTTTTT	TRBJ2-2	TRBV7-8	NA	few
CATRGGLGNPGANVLTF	TGTGCCACCAGGGGTGGACTAGGAAATCCTGGGGCCAACGTCCTGACTTTC	TRBJ2-6	TRBV15	TRBD2	NA
CASSGGDSTDTQYF	TGCGCCAGCAGCGGAGGAGATAGCACAGATACGCAGTATTTT	TRBJ2-3	TRBV5-1	NA	many
CASRISGGSYEQYF	TGTGCCAGCAGGATTAGCGGGGGCTCCTACGAGCAGTACTTC	TRBJ2-7	TRBV12-3/TRBV12-4	TRBD2	NA
CASSLRGFTDTQYF	TGTGCCAGCAGTTTAAGGGGCTTCACAGATACGCAGTATTTT	TRBJ2-3	TRBV28	NA	NA
CASSAGDAADTQYF	TGTGCCAGCAGTGCAGGGGACGCCGCAGATACGCAGTATTTT	TRBJ2-3	TRBV12-3/TRBV12-4	NA	NA
CATSEGDRESNEQFF	TGTGCCACCAGCGAAGGAGACAGGGAGAGCAATGAGCAGTTCTTC	TRBJ2-1	TRBV15	TRBD1	many
CASRRDSLGEQFF	TGTGCCAGCAGGAGGGACTCCCTCGGTGAGCAGTTCTTC	TRBJ2-1	TRBV27	NA	NA
CASSDTSSYEQYF	TGTGCCAGCAGTGATACTAGCTCCTACGAGCAGTACTTC	TRBJ2-7	TRBV25-1	NA	many
CTCSRLAGTSGMDFYEQYF	TGTACCTGCAGTCGATTAGCCGGGACTAGCGGGATGGACTTTTACGAGCAGTACTTC	TRBJ2-7	TRBV2	TRBD2	NA
CASSGSGTGDHEQFF	TGTGCCAGCAGCGGCTCCGGGACAGGGGACCATGAGCAGTTCTTC	TRBJ2-1	TRBV9	TRBD1	NA
CASSPDTVIYNEQFF	TGTGCCAGCAGCCCGGACACGGTTATCTACAATGAGCAGTTCTTC	TRBJ2-1	TRBV12-3/TRBV12-4	NA	many
CASSEGRARDTEAFF	TGTGCCAGCAGCGAAGGGAGAGCCCGGGACACTGAAGCTTTCTTT	TRBJ1-1	TRBV9	NA	NA
CASSSPSSGANVLTF	TGCGCCAGCAGCTCTCCCTCCTCTGGGGCCAACGTCCTGACTTTC	TRBJ2-6	TRBV5-1	NA	few
CSARPHSYNEQFF	TGCAGTGCTAGGCCCCACTCATACAATGAGCAGTTCTTC	TRBJ2-1	TRBV20-1	NA	few
CASSQTGTYNEQFF	TGCGCCAGCTCCCAGACAGGGACCTACAATGAGCAGTTCTTC	TRBJ2-1	TRBV5-1	TRBD1	many
CASSSLPDRVGEKLFF	TGTGCCAGCAGCTCCTTGCCCGACAGGGTTGGAGAAAAACTGTTTTTT	TRBJ1-4	TRBV7-9	TRBD1	few
CASGGQGGHEQYF	TGCGCCAGCGGAGGACAGGGAGGCCACGAGCAGTACTTC	TRBJ2-7	TRBV10-2	TRBD1	few
CASSDRGGNSPLHF	TGTGCCAGCAGTGACAGGGGAGGGAATTCACCCCTCCACTTT	TRBJ1-6	TRBV3-1	TRBD1	NA
CASSVAGTGQGNIQYF	TGTGCCAGCAGCGTAGCCGGGACAGGGCAAGGAAACATTCAGTACTTC	TRBJ2-4	TRBV9	TRBD1	few
CSAPDGGGGYTF	TGCAGCGCTCCGGACGGGGGGGGTGGCTACACCTTC	TRBJ1-2	TRBV29-1	NA	few
CSAGYSNQPQHF	TGCAGCGCTGGGTATAGCAATCAGCCCCAGCATTTT	TRBJ1-5	TRBV29-1	NA	NA
CASSQQGGETQYF	TGCGCCAGCAGCCAACAGGGAGGGGAGACCCAGTACTTC	TRBJ2-5	TRBV5-1	NA	NA
CSALGLARVNEQFF	TGCAGTGCTTTGGGACTAGCGAGGGTCAATGAGCAGTTCTTC	TRBJ2-1	TRBV20-1	TRBD2	few
CASSQDRGDEKLFF	TGTGCCAGCTCCCAGGACAGGGGTGATGAAAAACTGTTTTTT	TRBJ1-4	TRBV18	TRBD1	NA
CSAHRDYTEAFF	TGCAGTGCACACAGGGATTACACTGAAGCTTTCTTT	TRBJ1-1	TRBV20-1	NA	NA
CASSVSGDYSYEQYF	TGTGCCAGCAGCGTGTCGGGGGACTATTCCTACGAGCAGTACTTC	TRBJ2-7	TRBV9	TRBD2	NA
CSVWAGSNYEQYF	TGCAGCGTTTGGGCAGGTTCTAACTACGAGCAGTACTTC	TRBJ2-7	TRBV29-1	NA	many
CSVLSTDTQYF	TGCAGCGTTCTGAGCACAGATACGCAGTATTTT	TRBJ2-3	TRBV29-1	NA	many
CASKSRDTGELFF	TGTGCCAGCAAGTCGAGGGACACCGGGGAGCTGTTTTTT	TRBJ2-2	TRBV2	NA	many
CASRDRDSAIDTQYF	TGTGCCAGCAGGGACCGGGACTCTGCAATAGATACGCAGTATTTT	TRBJ2-3	TRBV2	NA	NA
CASSLNWGTQYF	TGTGCCAGCAGTTTAAATTGGGGTACGCAGTATTTT	TRBJ2-3	TRBV27	NA	NA
CASSIQRGWDEQFF	TGTGCCAGCAGCATACAAAGGGGGTGGGATGAGCAGTTCTTC	TRBJ2-1	TRBV7-9	NA	many
CASSFPRGQSYEQYF	TGTGCCAGCAGTTTCCCCCGGGGACAGTCCTACGAGCAGTACTTC	TRBJ2-7	TRBV28	TRBD1	NA
CASTGDSLNTEAFF	TGCGCCAGCACCGGAGACAGCCTAAACACTGAAGCTTTCTTT	TRBJ1-1	TRBV5-1	NA	many
CATSDGLTSGTTDTQYF	TGTGCCACCAGTGATGGCCTGACTAGCGGGACCACAGATACGCAGTATTTT	TRBJ2-3	TRBV24-1	TRBD2	few
CSAPLGLAGGPRQFF	TGCAGTGCTCCTTTAGGACTAGCGGGGGGACCCAGGCAGTTCTTC	TRBJ2-1	TRBV20-1	TRBD2	many
CASSFDVGYEQYF	TGTGCCAGCAGTTTCGACGTGGGATACGAGCAGTACTTC	TRBJ2-7	TRBV28	NA	NA
CASSFWTGAGELFF	TGTGCCAGCAGCTTCTGGACTGGGGCCGGGGAGCTGTTTTTT	TRBJ2-2	TRBV11-2	NA	few
CSAPRLVGETQYF	TGCAGTGCTCCACGACTAGTGGGCGAGACCCAGTACTTC	TRBJ2-5	TRBV20-1	NA	few
CASSPQWASGEQYF	TGTGCCAGCAGCCCCCAATGGGCGTCGGGGGAGCAGTACTTC	TRBJ2-7	TRBV7-9	NA	few
CASRKSGVDTGELFF	TGTGCCAGCAGAAAATCAGGGGTGGACACCGGGGAGCTGTTTTTT	TRBJ2-2	TRBV7-9	NA	many
CSADRTSGIGEQFF	TGCAGCGCCGACCGGACTAGCGGGATCGGTGAGCAGTTCTTC	TRBJ2-1	TRBV29-1	TRBD2	many
CASSLAQGASEAFF	TGCGCCAGCAGCTTGGCACAGGGGGCCTCTGAAGCTTTCTTT	TRBJ1-1	TRBV5-1	TRBD1	NA
CASSHRDAANTGELFF	TGTGCCAGCAGTCATCGGGACGCGGCGAACACCGGGGAGCTGTTTTTT	TRBJ2-2	TRBV6-1	NA	NA
CASRRHNGLYGYTF	TGTGCCAGCAGACGGCACAACGGTCTCTATGGCTACACCTTC	TRBJ1-2	TRBV6-2/TRBV6-3	NA	once
CASSRWTGRGEQFF	TGTGCCAGCAGCAGATGGACAGGGAGGGGTGAGCAGTTCTTC	TRBJ2-1	TRBV11-2	NA	many
CASSPPGGRNIQYF	TGTGCCAGCAGTCCCCCGGGTGGGAGAAACATTCAGTACTTC	TRBJ2-4	TRBV4-2	NA	many
CATSVQSPLVYEQYF	TGTGCCACCTCTGTCCAGTCGCCCCTGGTCTACGAGCAGTACTTC	TRBJ2-7	TRBV6-2/TRBV6-3	NA	many
CASSLQAWNTEAFF	TGTGCCAGCAGTCTTCAGGCGTGGAACACTGAAGCTTTCTTT	TRBJ1-1	TRBV6-2/TRBV6-3	NA	few